The present T cell receptor (beta chain) was sequenced within a study of spatial heterogeneity in lung cancer. Study background: For the average unique TCR and UMI combination, more than nine occurrences appeared in raw reads.

Comment on this clonotype: Being off target in a library aimed at alpha chains, this beta chain has a size of little meaning.

The CDR3 totals 16 residues. Trimming at V came to 0 bases and at J to 3 bases, leaving 4 bases not matched to a gene. Germline V lookup: CDR1 MGHRA, CDR2 YSYEKL. One entry per CDR3 protein, called by TCRdb with MiXCR from the 5' RACE reads. The table records 5,000 to 5,500 distinct CDR3 sequences, roughly a third of them present only once. Time point here: sample taken at primary tumor resection. Whole RNA, which was extracted from tumor, nontumor lung tissue or frozen PBMC, was sequenced without any cell sorting. A total of approximately 69 untreated early-stage non-small cell lung cancer patients served as donors.

V usage is TRBV4-1 and J usage is TRBJ2-5; 10 nucleotides line up with TRBD2. This clonotype originated in a female donor with early-stage non-small cell lung cancer. The material was PBMCs, obtained at surgery. The chain's CDR3 is CASSQDPLAGEETQYF. The CDR3 nucleotides are TGCGCCAGCAGCCAAGATCCCCTAGCGGGGGAAGAGACCCAGTACTTC.